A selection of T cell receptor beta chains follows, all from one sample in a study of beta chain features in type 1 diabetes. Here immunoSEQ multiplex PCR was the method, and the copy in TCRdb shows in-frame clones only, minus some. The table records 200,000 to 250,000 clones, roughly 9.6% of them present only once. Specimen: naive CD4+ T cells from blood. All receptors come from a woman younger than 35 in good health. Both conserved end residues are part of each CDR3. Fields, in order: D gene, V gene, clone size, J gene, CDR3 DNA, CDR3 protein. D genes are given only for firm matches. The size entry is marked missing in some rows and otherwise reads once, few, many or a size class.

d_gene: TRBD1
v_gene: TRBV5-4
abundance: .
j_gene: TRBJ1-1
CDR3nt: TGTGCCAGCAGCCCTGGGACAGCCGGGGACACTGAAGCTTTCTTT
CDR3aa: CASSPGTAGDTEAFF

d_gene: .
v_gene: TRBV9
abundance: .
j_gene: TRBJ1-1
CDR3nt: TGTGCCAGCAGCGTCTCGATGGAGGGTGAAGCTTTCTTT
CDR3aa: CASSVSMEGEAFF

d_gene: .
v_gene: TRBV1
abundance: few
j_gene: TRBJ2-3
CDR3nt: TGCACCAGCCCCTCCGGGCCCGGGGGGCACACAGATACGCAGTATTTT
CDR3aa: CTSPSGPGGHTDTQYF

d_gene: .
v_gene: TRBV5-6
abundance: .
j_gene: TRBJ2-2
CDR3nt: TGTGCCAGCAGCTCCTTACAAAGGAACACCGGGGAGCTGTTTTTT
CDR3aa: CASSSLQRNTGELFF

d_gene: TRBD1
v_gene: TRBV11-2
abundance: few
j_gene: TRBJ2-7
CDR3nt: TGTGCCAGCAGAGTGACTGGTCCGGGACAGGGATACGAGCAGTACTTC
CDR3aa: CASRVTGPGQGYEQYF

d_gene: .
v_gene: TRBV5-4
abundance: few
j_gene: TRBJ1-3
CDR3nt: TGTGCCAGCAGCCTCATCGGGGCTGGAAACACCATATATTTT
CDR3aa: CASSLIGAGNTIYF

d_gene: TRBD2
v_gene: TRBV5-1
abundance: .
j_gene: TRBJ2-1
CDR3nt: TGCGCCAGCAGCTTGGGAGCCCCGGGGGGCAATGAGCAGTTCTTC
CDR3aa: CASSLGAPGGNEQFF

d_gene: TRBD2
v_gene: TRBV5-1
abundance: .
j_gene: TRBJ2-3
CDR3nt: TGCGCCAGCAGCCCAGATCCCCTAGCGGGCGGCACAGATACGCAGTATTTT
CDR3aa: CASSPDPLAGGTDTQYF

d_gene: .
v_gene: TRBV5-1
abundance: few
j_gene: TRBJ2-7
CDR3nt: TGCGCCAGCAGCTTGGCGGGCGGGACCGGGTTATCCTACGAGCAGTACTTC
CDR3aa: CASSLAGGTGLSYEQYF

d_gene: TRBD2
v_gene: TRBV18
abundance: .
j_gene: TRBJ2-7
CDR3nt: TGTGCCAGCTCACCACTTTCTAGCGGGACTCCCTACGAGCAGTACTTC
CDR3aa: CASSPLSSGTPYEQYF

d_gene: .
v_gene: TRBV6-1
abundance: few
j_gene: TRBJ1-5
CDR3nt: TGTGCCAGCAGTGACTGGGGGCTGAACAATCAGCCCCAGCATTTT
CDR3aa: CASSDWGLNNQPQHF

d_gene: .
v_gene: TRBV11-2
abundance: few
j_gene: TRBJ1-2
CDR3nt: TGTGCCAGCAGCTCCCTTGCGGGGGCAGGGGGCTACACCTTC
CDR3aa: CASSSLAGAGGYTF

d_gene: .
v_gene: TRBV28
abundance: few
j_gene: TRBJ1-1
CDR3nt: TGTGCCAGCAGGCAGGGCCCCTCGAACACTGAAGCTTTCTTT
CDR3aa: CASRQGPSNTEAFF

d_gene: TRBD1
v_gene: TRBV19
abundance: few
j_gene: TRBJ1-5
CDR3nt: TGTGCCAGTAGTCCCCAACAGGGGGCCGACAATCAGCCCCAGCATTTT
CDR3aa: CASSPQQGADNQPQHF

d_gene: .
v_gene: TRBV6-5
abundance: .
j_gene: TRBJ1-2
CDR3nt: TGTGCCAGCAGTTACAGGAGGGACGGAGGCTATGGCTACACCTTC
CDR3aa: CASSYRRDGGYGYTF

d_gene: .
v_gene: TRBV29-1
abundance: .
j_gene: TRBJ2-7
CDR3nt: TGCAGCGTTGAATTTTCCAGGGTAGTCAACGAGCAGTACTTC
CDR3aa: CSVEFSRVVNEQYF

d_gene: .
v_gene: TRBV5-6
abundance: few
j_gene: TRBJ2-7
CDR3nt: TGTGCCAGCAGGTTGACGGGAGCCCCCGAGCAGTACTTC
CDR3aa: CASRLTGAPEQYF

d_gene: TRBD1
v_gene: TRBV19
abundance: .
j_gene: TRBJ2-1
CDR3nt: TGTGCCAGTAGTCGAGACAGGGCTGACAACAATGAGCAGTTCTTC
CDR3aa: CASSRDRADNNEQFF

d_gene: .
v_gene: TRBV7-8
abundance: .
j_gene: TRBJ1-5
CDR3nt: TGTGCCAGCAAGATCGGGAAGGATCAGCCCCAGCATTTT
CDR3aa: CASKIGKDQPQHF

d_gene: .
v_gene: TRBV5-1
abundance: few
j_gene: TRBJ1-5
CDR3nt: TGCGCCAGCAGCTTGGAGGTCGGGGATCAGCCCCAGCATTTT
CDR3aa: CASSLEVGDQPQHF

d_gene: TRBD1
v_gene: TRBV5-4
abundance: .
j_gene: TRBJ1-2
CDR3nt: TGTGCCAGCAGCCGCCGGGACAGAGGATATGGCTACACCTTC
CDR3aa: CASSRRDRGYGYTF

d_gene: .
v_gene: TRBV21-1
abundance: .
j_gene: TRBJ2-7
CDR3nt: TGTGCCAGCAGCCTACTAGCGGGAGGGCGGAGCCACGAGCAGTACTTC
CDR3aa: CASSLLAGGRSHEQYF

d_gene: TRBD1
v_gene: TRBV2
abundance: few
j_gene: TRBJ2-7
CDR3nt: TGTGCCAGCAGATCCGGGACAGTCGCCTACGAGCAGTACTTC
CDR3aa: CASRSGTVAYEQYF

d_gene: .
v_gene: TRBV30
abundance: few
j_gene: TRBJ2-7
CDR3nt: TGTGCCTGGAGTCCGTCCTACGAGCAGTACTTC
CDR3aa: CAWSPSYEQYF

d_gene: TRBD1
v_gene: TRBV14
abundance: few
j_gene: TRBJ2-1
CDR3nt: TGTGCCAGCAGCCATGTGTTCCTACAGGGGGCCGATGAGCAGTTCTTC
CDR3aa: CASSHVFLQGADEQFF

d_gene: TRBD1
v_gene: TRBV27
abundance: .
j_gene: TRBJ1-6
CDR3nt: TGTGCCAGCAGTCGTAGGGGGGACAGGGATTTCTCCTATAATTCACCCCTCCACTTT
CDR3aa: CASSRRGDRDFSYNSPLHF

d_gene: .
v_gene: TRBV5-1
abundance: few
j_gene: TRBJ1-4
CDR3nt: TGCGCCAGCAGCTTGCTCGGGGGAACGGATGAAAAACTGTTTTTT
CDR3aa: CASSLLGGTDEKLFF

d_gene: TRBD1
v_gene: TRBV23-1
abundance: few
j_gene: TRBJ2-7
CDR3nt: TGCGCCAGCAGTCAAAACCGGGACAGGGGACGACTATCTGCCTACGAGCAGTACTTC
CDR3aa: CASSQNRDRGRLSAYEQYF

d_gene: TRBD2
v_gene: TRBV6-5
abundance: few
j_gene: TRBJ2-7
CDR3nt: TGTGCCAGCAAGCGGGAGGGTGAGCAGTACTTC
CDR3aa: CASKREGEQYF

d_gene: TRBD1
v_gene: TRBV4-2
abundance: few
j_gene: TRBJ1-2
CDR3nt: TGTGCCAGCAGCCAATACACAGGGGGCGAGAAGGACTATGGCTACACCTTC
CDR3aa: CASSQYTGGEKDYGYTF